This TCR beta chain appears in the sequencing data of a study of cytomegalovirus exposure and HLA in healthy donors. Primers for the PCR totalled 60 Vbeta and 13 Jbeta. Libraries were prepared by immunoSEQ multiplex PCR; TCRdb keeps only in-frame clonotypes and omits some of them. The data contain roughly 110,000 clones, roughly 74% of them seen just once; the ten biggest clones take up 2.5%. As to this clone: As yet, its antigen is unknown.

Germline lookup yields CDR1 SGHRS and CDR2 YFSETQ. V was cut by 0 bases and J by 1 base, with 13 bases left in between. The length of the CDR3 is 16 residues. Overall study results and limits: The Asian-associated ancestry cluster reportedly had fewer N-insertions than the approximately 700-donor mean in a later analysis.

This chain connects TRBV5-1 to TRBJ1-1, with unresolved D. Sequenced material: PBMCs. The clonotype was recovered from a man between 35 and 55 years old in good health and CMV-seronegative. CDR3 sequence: CASSLVSGNANTEAFF. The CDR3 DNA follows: TGCGCCAGCAGCTTGGTGTCCGGGAACGCGAACACTGAAGCTTTCTTT.